This is a list of T cell receptor beta chains from one sample in a study of CD8+ T cells in alopecia areata. Only in-frame clones appear in the TCRdb table, and some are missing; sequencing was by immunoSEQ multiplex PCR. In the table there are over 150,000 clones, roughly three fifths of which are singletons. The source was CD4+ T cells sorted from blood, collected at week 4, from a patient treated with tofacitinib. These receptors were obtained from a human donor with alopecia areata. Both conserved end residues are part of each CDR3. D genes are given only for firm matches. Some rows have no size entry. The others give once, few or many, or a class for an expanded clone.

CASSSRYQGDTQYF | TGTGCCAGCAGTTCCCGATACCAGGGGGATACGCAGTATTTT | TRBV27 | . | TRBJ2-3 | .
CSVEEMLGVGYTF | TGCAGCGTTGAAGAAATGTTAGGAGTTGGCTACACCTTC | TRBV29-1 | few | TRBJ1-2 | .
CASSLGYEQYF | TGCGCCAGCAGCTTGGGATACGAGCAGTACTTC | TRBV5-1 | . | TRBJ2-7 | .
CAWAQGTHTDTQYF | TGTGCCTGGGCCCAGGGGACCCACACAGATACGCAGTATTTT | TRBV30 | . | TRBJ2-3 | .
CASSLNAGELFF | TGTGCCAGCAGCTTAAACGCCGGGGAGCTGTTTTTT | TRBV11-2 | . | TRBJ2-2 | .
CSARVQGTGELFF | TGCAGCGCCCGAGTACAGGGAACCGGGGAGCTGTTTTTT | TRBV29-1 | few | TRBJ2-2 | .
CASSQGVPGQGNYEQYF | TGTGCCAGCAGCCAAGGAGTCCCCGGACAGGGTAACTACGAGCAGTACTTC | TRBV14 | few | TRBJ2-7 | TRBD1
CASSPAVGPNQPQHF | TGTGCCAGCAGTCCCGCAGTGGGACCTAATCAGCCCCAGCATTTT | TRBV7-2 | . | TRBJ1-5 | .
CARTTSGVPDTQYF | TGTGCCCGAACGACTAGCGGGGTTCCAGATACGCAGTATTTT | TRBV30 | . | TRBJ2-3 | TRBD2
CASTPQGGQETQYF | TGTGCCAGCACCCCCCAAGGTGGTCAAGAGACCCAGTACTTC | TRBV2 | few | TRBJ2-5 | .
CASSPAGGYTDTQYF | TGTGCCAGCAGCCCAGCGGGGGGCTACACAGATACGCAGTATTTT | TRBV5-4 | few | TRBJ2-3 | TRBD2
CASSLQETQYF | TGTGCCAGCAGCCTACAAGAGACCCAGTACTTC | TRBV7-6 | few | TRBJ2-5 | .